This T cell receptor (beta chain) appears in the sequencing data of a study of beta chain features in type 1 diabetes. At the level of the study: Examined across all samples were over 85 million sorted cells. Findings of the study overall: A moderate, significant TCRB CDR3 shortening appeared in type 1 diabetes across four CD4+ subsets.

The CDR3 is 17 amino acids. V lost 0 bases, J lost 6 bases, and 12 bases stayed unmatched. Per germline, CDR1 ENHRY and CDR2 SYGVKD. Investigators reverse transcribed all isolated RNA, so they sequenced expressed TCRB transcripts. The method was immunoSEQ multiplex PCR; TCRdb's version includes in-frame clones alone and lacks a portion of them. The table lists around 140,000 clones, 9% of them singletons, with around 0.7% in the top ten. In its sample, this clone was seen many times. Its matching antigen is unknown. The rearrangement joins TRBV10-3 to TRBJ2-5, with 8 positions matching TRBD2. Sequences were obtained from central memory CD4+ T cells from blood. This receptor was obtained from a man aged 30 to 45 with type 1 diabetes. The chain's CDR3 is CAISESSGGYQKQTQYF. CDR3 in DNA: TGTGCCATCAGTGAGTCCAGCGGGGGATACCAAAAGCAGACCCAGTACTTC.